Listed below are T cell receptor beta chains from one sample, sequenced in a study of blood T cell repertoires in COVID-19. The protocol was immunoSEQ multiplex PCR, while the TCRdb copy is restricted to in-frame clones and leaves out a portion. The table shows 150,000 or so clones, with 85% to 90% occurring only once. Sequenced sample: PBMCs or T cells enriched from blood (not recorded which). The receptors were gathered from a woman under 40 with acute COVID-19. Each CDR3 is given with its conserved first and last residue. A D gene is named only where the DNA matches it firmly. The size of a clone is reported for some rows only, either as once, few or many, or as a class for expanded clones.

abundance: -; v_gene: TRBV4-3; j_gene: TRBJ2-1; d_gene: -; CDR3aa: CASSQEWGLSNEQFF; CDR3nt: TGCGCCAGCAGCCAAGAGTGGGGGCTGAGCAATGAGCAGTTCTTC
abundance: -; v_gene: TRBV7-2; j_gene: TRBJ1-1; d_gene: -; CDR3aa: CASSLAGQGITEAFF; CDR3nt: TGTGCCAGCAGCTTAGCCGGACAAGGCATCACTGAAGCTTTCTTT
abundance: -; v_gene: TRBV24-1; j_gene: TRBJ1-4; d_gene: TRBD1; CDR3aa: CATSDSGPGGTNEKLFF; CDR3nt: TGTGCCACCAGTGATTCCGGGCCAGGGGGCACTAATGAAAAACTGTTTTTT
abundance: -; v_gene: TRBV2; j_gene: TRBJ1-4; d_gene: TRBD1; CDR3aa: CASSGTGRYEKLFF; CDR3nt: TGTGCCAGCAGTGGGACAGGGCGGTATGAAAAACTGTTTTTT
abundance: -; v_gene: TRBV27; j_gene: TRBJ1-6; d_gene: TRBD1; CDR3aa: CASSLVGTVGSPLHF; CDR3nt: TGTGCCAGCAGTCTAGTCGGGACAGTCGGTTCACCCCTCCACTTT
abundance: -; v_gene: TRBV6-4; j_gene: TRBJ2-1; d_gene: TRBD2; CDR3aa: CASSRTSGSWSEQFF; CDR3nt: TGTGCCAGCAGCAGGACTAGCGGGAGCTGGAGTGAGCAGTTCTTC
abundance: -; v_gene: TRBV27; j_gene: TRBJ2-2; d_gene: -; CDR3aa: CASSLRHANTGELFF; CDR3nt: TGTGCCAGCAGTCTTCGACATGCGAACACCGGGGAGCTGTTTTTT
abundance: once; v_gene: TRBV29-1; j_gene: TRBJ1-4; d_gene: -; CDR3aa: CSAAPSGTRPNEKLFF; CDR3nt: TGCAGCGCTGCCCCGTCAGGGACTAGGCCTAATGAAAAACTGTTTTTT
abundance: -; v_gene: TRBV5-8; j_gene: TRBJ2-3; d_gene: TRBD1; CDR3aa: CASSLGTLTGGTLTDTQYF; CDR3nt: TGTGCCAGCAGCTTGGGAACCCTGACAGGGGGCACCCTCACAGATACGCAGTATTTT
abundance: -; v_gene: TRBV10-3; j_gene: TRBJ2-5; d_gene: TRBD2; CDR3aa: CAISARGGEGETQYF; CDR3nt: TGTGCCATCAGTGCCCGGGGGGGGGAAGGAGAGACCCAGTACTTC
abundance: -; v_gene: TRBV19; j_gene: TRBJ2-1; d_gene: TRBD1; CDR3aa: CASSNQGATYNEQFF; CDR3nt: TGTGCCAGTAGTAACCAGGGGGCCACCTACAATGAGCAGTTCTTC
abundance: -; v_gene: TRBV4-3; j_gene: TRBJ2-5; d_gene: -; CDR3aa: CASSQDSSAGGETQYF; CDR3nt: TGCGCCAGCAGCCAAGATAGTTCCGCAGGGGGGGAGACCCAGTACTTC
abundance: -; v_gene: TRBV20-1; j_gene: TRBJ2-3; d_gene: -; CDR3aa: CSTLGDTQYF; CDR3nt: TGCAGTACGCTCGGAGATACGCAGTATTTT
abundance: few; v_gene: TRBV28; j_gene: TRBJ1-6; d_gene: TRBD1; CDR3aa: CASSRSTGTGGATTTLPLHF; CDR3nt: TGTGCCAGCAGCCGATCTACCGGGACAGGCGGTGCAACAACGACTTTACCCCTCCACTTT
abundance: -; v_gene: TRBV5-4; j_gene: TRBJ2-2; d_gene: TRBD2; CDR3aa: CASSLGLAGTNTGELFF; CDR3nt: TGTGCCAGCAGCTTAGGACTAGCGGGAACGAACACCGGGGAGCTGTTTTTT
abundance: -; v_gene: TRBV7-9; j_gene: TRBJ1-1; d_gene: -; CDR3aa: CASSLTGTEAFF; CDR3nt: TGTGCCAGCAGCTTAACCGGCACTGAAGCTTTCTTT
abundance: -; v_gene: TRBV7-2; j_gene: TRBJ2-4; d_gene: -; CDR3aa: CASSLSVYQGKNIQYF; CDR3nt: TGTGCCAGCAGCTTGTCAGTGTACCAGGGGAAAAACATTCAGTACTTC
abundance: -; v_gene: TRBV28; j_gene: TRBJ2-5; d_gene: -; CDR3aa: CASSSQGKGTQYF; CDR3nt: TGTGCCAGCAGTTCTCAGGGGAAGGGGACCCAGTACTTC
abundance: -; v_gene: TRBV19; j_gene: TRBJ2-1; d_gene: -; CDR3aa: CASSIGAGTPTVDEQFF; CDR3nt: TGTGCCAGTAGTATAGGGGCCGGGACTCCCACCGTAGATGAGCAGTTCTTC
abundance: -; v_gene: TRBV5-1; j_gene: TRBJ2-5; d_gene: -; CDR3aa: CASSLVGAGQETQYF; CDR3nt: TGCGCCAGCAGCTTGGTAGGGGCCGGGCAAGAGACCCAGTACTTC
abundance: -; v_gene: TRBV27; j_gene: TRBJ2-1; d_gene: -; CDR3aa: CASRPRTALNNEQFF; CDR3nt: TGTGCCAGCAGACCTCGGACAGCGCTCAACAATGAGCAGTTCTTC
abundance: -; v_gene: TRBV7-9; j_gene: TRBJ1-2; d_gene: -; CDR3aa: CASSLEGGRGYTF; CDR3nt: TGTGCCAGCAGCTTAGAGGGGGGGAGAGGCTACACCTTC
abundance: once; v_gene: TRBV9; j_gene: TRBJ1-3; d_gene: -; CDR3aa: CASSQTTGAGNTIYF; CDR3nt: TGTGCCAGCAGCCAAACGACGGGGGCTGGAAACACCATATATTTT
abundance: once; v_gene: TRBV3-1/TRBV3-2; j_gene: TRBJ1-2; d_gene: -; CDR3aa: CASSRRVSGDGYTF; CDR3nt: TGTGCCAGCAGCCGTCGAGTCTCGGGTGATGGCTACACCTTC
abundance: once; v_gene: TRBV10-2; j_gene: TRBJ1-5; d_gene: -; CDR3aa: CASSEFVGNQPQHF; CDR3nt: TGCGCCAGCAGTGAGTTTGTCGGCAATCAGCCCCAGCATTTT
abundance: once; v_gene: TRBV28; j_gene: TRBJ1-2; d_gene: -; CDR3aa: CASSSSNYGYTF; CDR3nt: TGTGCCAGCAGTTCTTCCAACTATGGCTACACCTTC
abundance: -; v_gene: TRBV4-2; j_gene: TRBJ2-2; d_gene: -; CDR3aa: CASSQDYMDWNTGELFF; CDR3nt: TGTGCCAGCAGCCAAGATTACATGGACTGGAACACCGGGGAGCTGTTTTTT
abundance: -; v_gene: TRBV27; j_gene: TRBJ1-6; d_gene: -; CDR3aa: CASSLPQGGRPFSLHF; CDR3nt: TGTGCCAGCAGTTTACCCCAAGGGGGTCGTCCCTTCTCCCTCCACTTT
abundance: -; v_gene: TRBV30; j_gene: TRBJ1-2; d_gene: TRBD1; CDR3aa: CACSRTGYGRGRFPYGYTF; CDR3nt: TGTGCCTGCAGTAGGACAGGATACGGTCGGGGTAGATTCCCCTATGGCTACACCTTC
abundance: -; v_gene: TRBV20-1; j_gene: TRBJ1-2; d_gene: -; CDR3aa: CSASWGGRDGYTF; CDR3nt: TGCAGTGCTAGTTGGGGGGGACGGGATGGCTACACCTTC
abundance: -; v_gene: TRBV28; j_gene: TRBJ1-4; d_gene: TRBD1; CDR3aa: CASNRDREYEKLFF; CDR3nt: TGTGCCAGCAACCGGGACAGGGAGTATGAAAAACTGTTTTTT
abundance: -; v_gene: TRBV28; j_gene: TRBJ1-2; d_gene: TRBD1; CDR3aa: CASSRTGGNYGYTF; CDR3nt: TGTGCCAGCTCCCGGACAGGGGGCAACTATGGCTACACCTTC
abundance: -; v_gene: TRBV27; j_gene: TRBJ1-6; d_gene: -; CDR3aa: CASSPDMSAGTLHF; CDR3nt: TGTGCCAGCAGTCCCGACATGTCGGCGGGCACCCTCCACTTT
abundance: -; v_gene: TRBV7-9; j_gene: TRBJ2-1; d_gene: -; CDR3aa: CASRTGGPFDEQFF; CDR3nt: TGTGCCAGCAGGACGGGGGGCCCATTCGATGAGCAGTTCTTC
abundance: few; v_gene: TRBV2; j_gene: TRBJ1-1; d_gene: -; CDR3aa: CASSEGRQTLNTEAFF; CDR3nt: TGTGCCAGCAGTGAAGGACGGCAGACTCTGAACACTGAAGCTTTCTTT
abundance: -; v_gene: TRBV27; j_gene: TRBJ1-4; d_gene: -; CDR3aa: CASSPGWEKLFF; CDR3nt: TGTGCCAGCTCTCCGGGATGGGAAAAACTGTTTTTT
abundance: -; v_gene: TRBV24-1; j_gene: TRBJ2-1; d_gene: -; CDR3aa: CATSDASLLGDEQFF; CDR3nt: TGTGCCACCAGTGATGCTAGCCTTCTTGGCGATGAGCAGTTCTTC
abundance: -; v_gene: TRBV19; j_gene: TRBJ2-7; d_gene: TRBD2; CDR3aa: CASRTDPNGGGPYEQYF; CDR3nt: TGTGCCAGTAGGACTGACCCTAATGGCGGGGGACCCTACGAGCAGTACTTC
abundance: -; v_gene: TRBV2; j_gene: TRBJ1-2; d_gene: TRBD1; CDR3aa: CASSDYRGLGGYTF; CDR3nt: TGTGCCAGCAGTGATTACAGGGGGCTGGGCGGCTACACCTTC
abundance: -; v_gene: TRBV7-2; j_gene: TRBJ2-7; d_gene: TRBD1; CDR3aa: CASSLLLPWDRVHEQYF; CDR3nt: TGTGCCAGCAGCTTATTATTGCCCTGGGACAGGGTCCACGAGCAGTACTTC
abundance: -; v_gene: TRBV7-8; j_gene: TRBJ2-7; d_gene: TRBD2; CDR3aa: CASSLAGGPYEQYF; CDR3nt: TGTGCCAGCAGCTTAGCGGGAGGGCCCTACGAGCAGTACTTC
abundance: -; v_gene: TRBV7-3; j_gene: TRBJ1-5; d_gene: TRBD1; CDR3aa: CASSLDRTYSNQPQHF; CDR3nt: TGTGCCAGCAGCTTGGACAGGACCTATAGCAATCAGCCCCAGCATTTT
abundance: -; v_gene: TRBV7-9; j_gene: TRBJ2-5; d_gene: TRBD1; CDR3aa: CASTQGGTGQETQYF; CDR3nt: TGTGCCAGCACCCAAGGGGGCACTGGCCAAGAGACCCAGTACTTC
abundance: -; v_gene: TRBV27; j_gene: TRBJ2-5; d_gene: TRBD2; CDR3aa: CASRVLAGVGETQYF; CDR3nt: TGTGCCAGCAGGGTACTAGCGGGAGTCGGTGAGACCCAGTACTTC
abundance: few; v_gene: TRBV4-1; j_gene: TRBJ2-1; d_gene: TRBD2; CDR3aa: CASSQGLAGSGNEQFF; CDR3nt: TGCGCCAGCAGCCAAGGACTAGCGGGGTCCGGCAATGAGCAGTTCTTC